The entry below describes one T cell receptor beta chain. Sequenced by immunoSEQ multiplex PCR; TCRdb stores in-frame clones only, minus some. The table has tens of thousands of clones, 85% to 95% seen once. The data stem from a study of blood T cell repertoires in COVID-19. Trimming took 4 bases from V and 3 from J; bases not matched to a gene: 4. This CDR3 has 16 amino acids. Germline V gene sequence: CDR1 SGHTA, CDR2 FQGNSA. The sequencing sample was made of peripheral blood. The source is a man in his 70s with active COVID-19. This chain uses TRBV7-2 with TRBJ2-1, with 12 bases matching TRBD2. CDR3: CASSYSTSGGYNEQFF. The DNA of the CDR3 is TGTGCCAGCAGCTACTCGACTAGCGGGGGCTACAATGAGCAGTTCTTC.